These 6 T cell receptor beta chains were all obtained from the same sample, sequenced in a study of cytomegalovirus exposure and HLA in healthy donors. Primers included in the PCR were 60 Vbeta and 13 Jbeta primers. Produced via immunoSEQ multiplex PCR; TCRdb's table is partial and in-frame only. Across approximately 50,000 clones, the top ten clones capture 6.1% of the sample. What was sequenced was PBMCs. The origin of the receptors is a male donor in good health and CMV-seropositive.

V and J are TRBV4-1 and TRBJ1-2; D is perhaps TRBD1 (5 bases). Trimming removed 1 base from V and 4 bases from J, with 16 bases in between. This CDR3 is built from 16 residues. Germline-derived CDR1 and CDR2 are MGHRA and YSYEKL. The CDR3 loop is CASSQVDLRGPYGYTF. The CDR3 nucleotides read TGCGCCAGCAGCCAAGTTGATCTGCGGGGCCCCTATGGCTACACCTTC.

The rearrangement uses TRBV6-1 and TRBJ2-7; D perhaps matches TRBD2 (6 bases). Germline V gene data show CDR1 as MNHNS and CDR2 as SASEGT. The CDR3 spans 15 residues. Trimming shortened V by 7 bases and J by 3 bases, and 19 bases separated the two germline ends. The CDR3 region is CASTQGTSRVYEQYF. The CDR3 DNA is TGTGCCAGCACCCAAGGAACTAGCAGGGTCTACGAGCAGTACTTC.

CDR3 amino acids: CAWTWDRINEQFF. The CDR3 bases are TGTGCCTGGACCTGGGACAGGATTAATGAGCAGTTCTTC. V and J are TRBV30 and TRBJ2-1, with 8 bases lining up with TRBD1. Germline V lookup: CDR1 GTSNPN, CDR2 SVGIG (reference sequence). V shed 4 bases and J 7 bases; nucleotides not matched to a gene: 6. The CDR3 totals 13 residues.

The chain joins TRBV7-9 to TRBJ1-4; D is possibly TRBD1 (5 bases). V dropped 6 bases and J dropped 14 bases, with 28 bases sitting between them. The CDR3 loop spans 16 amino acids. Germline V CDR1 and CDR2: SEHNR, FQNEAQ (reference sequence). The CDR3 here is CASRAPAGQPPEGLFF. The CDR3 coding sequence is TGTGCCAGCAGGGCCCCGGCGGGGCAGCCCCCTGAGGGGCTGTTTTTT.

The V and J genes are TRBV28 and TRBJ1-1; TRBD1 agrees at 7 bases. J lost 7 bases, V lost 3 bases, and 2 bases had no gene match. CDR3 length equals 12 residues. Germline CDR1 and CDR2: MDHEN and SYDVKM. The CDR3: CASSFGTVEAFF. The CDR3 nucleotides read TGTGCCAGCAGTTTTGGGACAGTTGAAGCTTTCTTT.

The chain joins TRBV27 to TRBJ2-2; D remains ambiguous. This CDR3 comprises 15 residues. Germline assignment: CDR1 MNHEY and CDR2 SMNVEV (reference sequence). Trimming took off 2 bases at V and 0 bases at J, with 7 bases between the two ends. CDR3 DNA: TGTGCCAGCAGTTTACGGCAGGCGAACACCGGGGAGCTGTTTTTT. Protein product: CASSLRQANTGELFF.